These 24 T cell receptor beta chains originate from one sample sequenced in a study of shared clonotypes between healthy human individuals. Method: immunoSEQ multiplex PCR; TCRdb's copy keeps in-frame clones and lacks some. The sample carries nearly 1,000,000 clones, more than 75% recorded once. The sample was memory CD4+ T cells sorted from blood. The subset denotes: CD45RA-negative fraction. These receptors all come from a man between 18 and 35 years old in good health.

The chain has TRBV20-1 and TRBJ2-5, with D hard to call. The V end lost 3 bases, the J end lost 5 bases, and 7 bases lay between the germline ends. The V gene's germline CDR1 is DFQATT and CDR2 SNEGSKA (reference sequence). CDR3 length: 11 amino acids. The CDR3 nucleotides are TGCAGTGCTAGTTCGTCGGAGACCCAGTACTTC. Amino acids: CSASSSETQYF.

The chain carries TRBV7-9 and TRBJ1-1; D might be TRBD1 (5 bases). From germline, CDR1 is SEHNR and CDR2 FQNEAQ (reference sequence). This CDR3 region has 15 residues. V lost 5 bases and J 1 base, leaving 14 bases between the germline ends. The DNA of the CDR3 is TGTGCCAGCAGCCCAGCGAGGCAGGGGAACACTGAAGCTTTCTTT. Translated: CASSPARQGNTEAFF.

This clone is a singleton in its sample. This same CDR3 is encoded by further DNA sequences in the sample. The chain joins TRBV6-5 to TRBJ1-1, with unresolved D. Germline CDR1 and CDR2: MNHEY and SVGAGI. The CDR3 has 13 residues. Trimming left V 3 bases short and J 1 base short, with 6 bases between. CDR3 residues: CASSYGENTEAFF. Here the CDR3 DNA reads TGTGCCAGCAGTTATGGGGAGAACACTGAAGCTTTCTTT.

The rearrangement joins TRBV5-1 to TRBJ2-2, with TRBD1 as a possible D gene (5 bases). The CDR3 covers 17 residues. Trimming took 0 bases from V and 0 from J, leaving 12 bases between them. CDR1 SGHRS and CDR2 YFSETQ come from the germline V gene. The CDR3 region is CASSLEQGTANTGELFF. CDR3 coding DNA: TGCGCCAGCAGCTTGGAGCAGGGAACCGCGAACACCGGGGAGCTGTTTTTT.

The genes are TRBV5-6 and TRBJ2-4, with D uncertain. The CDR3 contains 12 residues. Germline loops: CDR1 SGHDT, CDR2 YYEEEE. The ends were cut back, 1 base at V and 5 bases at J, with 4 bases in the middle. CDR3: CASSLYQNIQYF. The CDR3 coding sequence is TGTGCCAGCAGCTTGTACCAAAACATTCAGTACTTC.

This chain uses TRBV4-3 with TRBJ2-1; D is uncertain. Deletions cut 0 bases from V and 7 bases from J, with 13 bases between. This CDR3 comprises 15 residues. Germline V gene data show CDR1 as LGHNA and CDR2 as YSLEER. CDR3 loop: CASSQEKLRANEQFF. The CDR3 region has the DNA TGCGCCAGCAGCCAAGAAAAGCTGCGTGCAAATGAGCAGTTCTTC.

A remark on this clone: The sample has other DNA sequences that encode this CDR3 too. The V gene is TRBV6-6, the J gene TRBJ1-2; 7 bases line up with TRBD1. Germline CDR1 MNHNY, CDR2 SVGAGI (reference sequence). The CDR3 has 13 amino acids. The ends lost 6 bases at V and 8 bases at J; junction bases unmatched: 9. The CDR3 sequence: CASSADRVGGYTF. The CDR3 region has the DNA TGTGCCAGCAGCGCAGACAGGGTGGGAGGCTACACCTTC.

This chain connects TRBV6-1 to TRBJ2-7, with D possibly matching TRBD1 (5 bases). V lost 3 bases, J lost 6 bases, and 15 bases lay in between. Germline V gene sequence: CDR1 MNHNS, CDR2 SASEGT. The CDR3 length is 14 residues. DNA of the CDR3: TGTGCCAGCAGTGAGGTAGGGGTGGTGCGCGAGCAGTACTTC. Translated: CASSEVGVVREQYF.

V usage is TRBV5-4 and J usage is TRBJ2-1, with D possibly called TRBD1 or TRBD2 (6 bases each). This CDR3 comprises 14 residues. Germline V gene lookup returns CDR1 SGHNT and CDR2 YYREEE (reference sequence). The V gene lost 4 bases and the J gene lost 4 bases, with 12 bases spanning the gap. This chain's CDR3 is CASSDRGVYNEQFF. The CDR3 DNA is TGTGCCAGCAGCGATAGGGGGGTTTACAATGAGCAGTTCTTC.

J is TRBJ1-2 and V is TRBV30, with 7 bases fitting TRBD1. Trimming at V came to 2 bases and at J to 1 base, leaving 7 bases not matched to a gene. The CDR3 totals 15 residues. CDR1 and CDR2 from the germline V gene are GTSNPN and SVGIG (reference sequence). The CDR3 coding sequence is TGTGCCTGGAGTCAGGGGGTAGCCGATAACTATGGCTACACCTTC. It yields the protein CAWSQGVADNYGYTF.

The chain employs TRBV21-1 and TRBJ2-7. TRBV21-1 is listed as a pseudogene. There are 15 residues in the CDR3. The CDR3 nucleotides are TGTGCCAGCAGCAAACTGGGCCCTAGCTCCTACGAGCAGTACTTC. It yields the protein CASSKLGPSSYEQYF.

V and J are TRBV5-1 and TRBJ2-7, with TRBD2 matching over 11 bases. V shed 6 bases and J 5 bases; nucleotides not matched to a gene: 10. Germline CDR1 is SGHRS and CDR2 is YFSETQ. CDR3 size: 15 residues. This CDR3 is CASNSASGGLNEQYF. The DNA of the CDR3 is TGCGCCAGCAATAGTGCTAGCGGGGGGCTCAACGAGCAGTACTTC.

The chain is built from TRBV2 and TRBJ1-5; the match to TRBD1 covers 7 bases. V dropped 10 bases and J dropped 1; count of bases not matched to a gene: 10. This CDR3 contains 15 residues. Germline V gives CDR1 SNHLY, CDR2 FYNNEI. CDR3 nucleotides: TGTGCCACCCGACAGGGTCTCTCGAGCAATCAGCCCCAGCATTTT. It translates to CATRQGLSSNQPQHF. The full variable domain, its missing parts supplied by reference TRBV2 and TRBJ1-5, is EPEVTQTPSHQVTQMGQEVILRCVPISNHLYFYWYRQILGQKVEFLVSFYNNEISEKSEIFDDQFSVERPDGSNFTLKIRSTKLEDSAMYFCATRQGLSSNQPQHFGDGTRLSIL.

The chain combines TRBV7-2 with TRBJ1-3; possible D gene TRBD1, 6 bases. V was pared by 5 bases and J by 3 bases, with 20 bases between. Germline-derived CDR1 and CDR2 are SGHTA and FQGNSA. The CDR3 consists of 17 residues. The CDR3 nucleotides read TGTGCCAGCAGCACGAACAGGGTGGAGGCACTTGGAAACACCATATATTTT. Translating it yields CASSTNRVEALGNTIYF.

V and J are TRBV29-1 and TRBJ1-2; D unclear. Per the germline V gene, CDR1 is SQVTM and CDR2 is ANQGSEA. V was trimmed by 6 bases and J by 8 bases, leaving 13 bases between them. The CDR3 loop spans 11 amino acids. CDR3 in amino acids: CSVYHTGGYTF. The CDR3 DNA sequence: TGCAGCGTCTACCACACGGGGGGCTACACCTTC.

About this clone: Other DNA sequences in the same sample also yield this CDR3. The rearrangement uses TRBV18 and TRBJ1-6; TRBD1 agrees at 8 bases. The V gene end was trimmed by 3 bases and the J gene end by 6 bases; junction bases not matched to a gene: 4. The CDR3 sequence is 15 residues long. Per germline, CDR1 KGHSH and CDR2 LQKENI. CDR3 region: CASSPGTGLNSPLHF. For the CDR3, the DNA is TGTGCCAGCTCACCTGGGACAGGCCTTAATTCACCCCTCCACTTT.

The gene calls are TRBV6-6 and TRBJ2-1, with D possibly TRBD2 on 6 matching bases. This CDR3 spans 16 amino acids. V was trimmed by 6 bases and J by 4 bases, leaving 19 bases between them. Germline V lookup: CDR1 MNHNY, CDR2 SVGAGI (reference sequence). The CDR3 here is CASRSPLSGRYNEQFF. Here the CDR3 DNA reads TGTGCCAGCAGGAGCCCGCTGAGCGGGCGATACAATGAGCAGTTCTTC.

The V gene is TRBV7-2, the J gene TRBJ1-3, with 11 bases aligning to TRBD1. Per the germline V gene, CDR1 is SGHTA and CDR2 is FQGNSA. This CDR3 has 16 residues. V shed 2 bases, J shed 2 bases, and the junction held 2 bases outside the gene matches. The CDR3 DNA follows: TGTGCCAGCAGCTTAAGGACAGGGGGCACTGGAAACACCATATATTTT. Encoded protein: CASSLRTGGTGNTIYF.

The genes are TRBV2 and TRBJ1-5; TRBD1 matches at 8 bases. CDR1 SNHLY and CDR2 FYNNEI come from the germline V gene. The CDR3 has 15 residues. V dropped 6 bases and J dropped 3; count of bases not matched to a gene: 7. As DNA, the CDR3 is TGTGCCAGCAGGGCCGGACAGGGCGACAATCAGCCCCAGCATTTT. This codes for CASRAGQGDNQPQHF.

This clone was observed once. This may stem from a read error, because a much larger clone lies one nucleotide away. The chain links TRBV11-2 to TRBJ1-2, with 7 bases fitting TRBD1. This CDR3 is 14 amino acids long. CDR1 is SGHAT and CDR2 is FQNNGV in the germline V gene. V trimming: 5 bases; J trimming: 0 bases; junction bases outside the gene matches: 3. CDR3 sequence: CASSHGTANYGYTF. DNA for the CDR3: TGTGCCAGCAGCCATGGGACAGCTAACTATGGCTACACCTTC.

The V and J genes are TRBV6-6 and TRBJ2-7; 8 bases line up with TRBD1. CDR1 is MNHNY and CDR2 is SVGAGI in the germline V gene (reference sequence). The V gene end was trimmed by 6 bases and the J gene end by 4 bases; junction bases not matched to a gene: 8. This CDR3 region has 14 residues. CDR3 coding DNA: TGTGCCAGCAGCCCAGGGGGCGATTTGTACGAGCAGTACTTC. Translation: CASSPGGDLYEQYF.

This clone was picked up a small number of times. The rearrangement uses TRBV6-1 and TRBJ1-2; 7 nucleotides line up with TRBD1. Germline CDR1 and CDR2: MNHNS and SASEGT. With 4 bases clipped from V and 7 bases from J, the junction kept 6 bases outside the gene matches. This CDR3 has 13 amino acids. The DNA of the CDR3 is TGTGCCAGCAGTGGCGGGACAGACAGTGGCTACACCTTC. Translated, it gives CASSGGTDSGYTF.

The chain combines TRBV9 with TRBJ1-6; 9 bases are shared with TRBD1. From germline, CDR1 is SGDLS and CDR2 YYNGEE. J was trimmed by 9 bases and V by 0 bases; bases with no gene match: 4. This CDR3 contains 15 residues. Here the CDR3 DNA reads TGTGCCAGCAGCGTAGGAGGGACAGGGAGTTCACCCCTCCACTTT. Its translation is CASSVGGTGSSPLHF.

As regards this clone: Other DNA sequences of this sample code for an identical CDR3. V usage is TRBV5-1 and J usage is TRBJ1-1; D is undetermined. This CDR3 region has 14 residues. V lost 1 base and J 0 bases, leaving 7 bases between the germline ends. CDR1 is SGHRS, CDR2 YFSETQ, per germline. The CDR3 protein is CASSLQSLNTEAFF. The CDR3 region has the DNA TGCGCCAGCAGCTTGCAGAGTCTGAACACTGAAGCTTTCTTT.